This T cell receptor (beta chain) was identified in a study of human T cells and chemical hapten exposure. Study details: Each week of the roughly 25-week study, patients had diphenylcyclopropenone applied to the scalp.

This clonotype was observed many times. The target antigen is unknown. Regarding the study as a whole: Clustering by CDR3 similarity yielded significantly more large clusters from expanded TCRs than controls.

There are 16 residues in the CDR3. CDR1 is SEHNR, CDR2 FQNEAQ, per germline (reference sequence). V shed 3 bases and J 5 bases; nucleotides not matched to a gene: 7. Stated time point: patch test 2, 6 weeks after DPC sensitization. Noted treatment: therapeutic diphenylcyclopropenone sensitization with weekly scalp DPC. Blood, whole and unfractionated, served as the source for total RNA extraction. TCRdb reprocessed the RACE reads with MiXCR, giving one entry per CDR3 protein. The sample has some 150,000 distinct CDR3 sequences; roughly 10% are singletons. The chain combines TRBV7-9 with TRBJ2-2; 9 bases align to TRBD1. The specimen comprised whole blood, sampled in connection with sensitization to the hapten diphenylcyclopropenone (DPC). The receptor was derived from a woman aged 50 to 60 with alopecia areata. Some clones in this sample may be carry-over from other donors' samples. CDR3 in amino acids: CASSFEQGAITGELFF. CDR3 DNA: TGTGCCAGCAGCTTTGAACAGGGGGCGATTACCGGGGAGCTGTTTTTT. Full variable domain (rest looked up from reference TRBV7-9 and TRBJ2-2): DTGVSQNPRHKITKRGQNVTFRCDPISEHNRLYWYRQTLGQGPEFLTYFQNEAQLEKSRLLSDRFSAERPKGSFSTLEIQRTEQGDSAMYLCASSFEQGAITGELFFGEGSRLTVL.